Below, one T cell receptor (beta chain) is given with its context. Its antigen is as yet unknown. Both 60 Vbeta primers and 13 Jbeta primers went into the PCR. The assay was immunoSEQ multiplex PCR, and TCRdb's table has in-frame clones only and misses some. The data contain 130,000 to 150,000 clones, around 80% of them singletons. Per germline, CDR1 MNHNS and CDR2 SASEGT. The CDR3 loop spans 14 amino acids. V shed 6 bases, J shed 2 bases, and the junction held 1 base outside the gene matches. The sample belongs to a study of cytomegalovirus exposure and HLA in healthy donors. Study-wide results and limits: Some V segments, TRBV6-2 and TRBV6-3 among them, were indistinguishable and were therefore excluded. Rarity characterized most TCR sequences, yet some public TCRs appeared in many donors. A later analysis linked a missense DCLRE1C variant to TCR beta V- and J-gene trimming.

The J gene is TRBJ1-5, the V gene TRBV6-1; 10 nucleotides agree with TRBD1. The sequencing sample was made of PBMCs. This clonotype originated in a female donor in good health and CMV-seronegative. Here the CDR3 reads CASRGTGGNQPQHF. CDR3 DNA sequence: TGTGCCAGCAGGGGGACAGGGGGCAATCAGCCCCAGCATTTT.